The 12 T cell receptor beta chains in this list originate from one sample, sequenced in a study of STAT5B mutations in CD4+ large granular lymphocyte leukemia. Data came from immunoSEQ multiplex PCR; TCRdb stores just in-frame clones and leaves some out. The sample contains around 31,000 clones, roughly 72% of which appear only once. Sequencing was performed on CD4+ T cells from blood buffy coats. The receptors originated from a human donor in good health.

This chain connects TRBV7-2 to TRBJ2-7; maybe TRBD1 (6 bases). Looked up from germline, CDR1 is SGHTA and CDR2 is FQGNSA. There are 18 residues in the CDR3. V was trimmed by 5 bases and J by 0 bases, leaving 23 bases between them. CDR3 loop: CASSPDHPGQRLSYEQYF. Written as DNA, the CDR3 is TGTGCCAGCAGCCCAGATCACCCGGGACAACGACTCTCCTACGAGCAGTACTTC.

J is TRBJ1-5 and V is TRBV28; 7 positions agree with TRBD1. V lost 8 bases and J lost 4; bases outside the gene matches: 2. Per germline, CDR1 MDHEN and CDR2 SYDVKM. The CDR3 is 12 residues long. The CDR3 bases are TGTGCCAGCGAGACAGGGAATCAGCCCCAGCATTTT. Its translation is CASETGNQPQHF.

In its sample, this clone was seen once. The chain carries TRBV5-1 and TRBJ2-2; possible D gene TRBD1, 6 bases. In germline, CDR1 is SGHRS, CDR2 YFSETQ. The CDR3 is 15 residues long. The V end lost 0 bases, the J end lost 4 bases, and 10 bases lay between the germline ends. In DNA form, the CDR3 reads TGCGCCAGCAGCTTGGATATAGGGGGCACCGGGGAGCTGTTTTTT. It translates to CASSLDIGGTGELFF.

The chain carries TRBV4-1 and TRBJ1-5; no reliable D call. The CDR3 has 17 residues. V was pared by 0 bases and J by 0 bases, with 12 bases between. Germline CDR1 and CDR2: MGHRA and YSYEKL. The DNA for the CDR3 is TGCGCCAGCAGCCAAGAGGAGAGCGATTATAGCAATCAGCCCCAGCATTTT. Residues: CASSQEESDYSNQPQHF.

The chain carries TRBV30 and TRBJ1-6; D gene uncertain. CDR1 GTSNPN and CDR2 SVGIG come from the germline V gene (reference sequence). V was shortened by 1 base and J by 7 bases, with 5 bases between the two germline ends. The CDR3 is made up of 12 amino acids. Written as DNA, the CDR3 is TGTGCCTGGAGTGGTTCGAATTCACCCCTCCACTTT. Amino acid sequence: CAWSGSNSPLHF.

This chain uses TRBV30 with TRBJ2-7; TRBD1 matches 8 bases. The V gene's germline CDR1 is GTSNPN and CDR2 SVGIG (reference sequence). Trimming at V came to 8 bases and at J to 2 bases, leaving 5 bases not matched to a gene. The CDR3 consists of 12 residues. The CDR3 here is CATQGVPYEQYF. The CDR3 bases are TGTGCCACACAGGGGGTTCCCTACGAGCAGTACTTC.

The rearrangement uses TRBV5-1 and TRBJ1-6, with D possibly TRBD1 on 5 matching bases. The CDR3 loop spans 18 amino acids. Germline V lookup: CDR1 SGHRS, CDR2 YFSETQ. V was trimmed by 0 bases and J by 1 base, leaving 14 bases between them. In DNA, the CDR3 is TGCGCCAGCAGCTTGGAGCCTTTGGACAATTCCTATAATTCACCCCTCCACTTT. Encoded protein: CASSLEPLDNSYNSPLHF.

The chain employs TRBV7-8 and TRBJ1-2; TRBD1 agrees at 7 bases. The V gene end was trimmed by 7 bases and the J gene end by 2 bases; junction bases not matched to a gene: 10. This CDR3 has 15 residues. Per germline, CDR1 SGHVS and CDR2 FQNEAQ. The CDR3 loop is CASKQDRDFNYGYTF. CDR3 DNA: TGTGCCAGCAAGCAAGACAGGGATTTCAACTATGGCTACACCTTC.

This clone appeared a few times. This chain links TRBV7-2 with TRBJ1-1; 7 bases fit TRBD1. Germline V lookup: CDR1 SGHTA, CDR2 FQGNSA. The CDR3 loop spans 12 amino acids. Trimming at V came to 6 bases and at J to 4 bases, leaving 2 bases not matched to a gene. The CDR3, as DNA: TGTGCCAGCAGAAGACAGGGCACTGAAGCTTTCTTT. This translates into CASRRQGTEAFF.

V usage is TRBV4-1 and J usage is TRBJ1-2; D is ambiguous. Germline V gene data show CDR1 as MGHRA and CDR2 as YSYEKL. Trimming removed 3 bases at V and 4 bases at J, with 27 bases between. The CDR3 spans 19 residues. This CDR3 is CASSHPRRRLGQEIYGYTF. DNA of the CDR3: TGCGCCAGCAGCCACCCCAGAAGGCGCCTAGGCCAGGAAATCTATGGCTACACCTTC.

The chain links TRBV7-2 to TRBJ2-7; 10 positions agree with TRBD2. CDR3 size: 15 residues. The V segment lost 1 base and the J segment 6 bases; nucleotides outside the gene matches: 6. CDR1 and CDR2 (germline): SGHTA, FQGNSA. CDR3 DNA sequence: TGTGCCAGCAGCTTAGAGAGCGGGGGGGGGATCGAGCAGTACTTC. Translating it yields CASSLESGGGIEQYF.

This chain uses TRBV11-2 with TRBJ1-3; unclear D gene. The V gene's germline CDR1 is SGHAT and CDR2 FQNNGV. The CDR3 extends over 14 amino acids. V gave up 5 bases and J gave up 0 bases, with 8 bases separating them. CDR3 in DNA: TGTGCCAGCAGCCCCCTGAGCTCTGGAAACACCATATATTTT. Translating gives CASSPLSSGNTIYF.